Below, 8 T cell receptor beta chains from the same sample are listed, as sequenced in a study of blood T cell repertoires in COVID-19. The assay was immunoSEQ multiplex PCR, and TCRdb's table has in-frame clones only and misses some. The sample holds 150,000 or so clones, around four fifths seen once. Material for sequencing was PBMCs or T cells enriched from blood (not recorded which). The receptors shown here come from a woman aged 45-65 years in a cohort exposed to, infected with or recovered from COVID-19 (not recorded which).

The V gene is TRBV24-1, the J gene TRBJ1-5; 9 bases agree with TRBD1. The CDR3 is 14 amino acids. Per germline, CDR1 KGHDR and CDR2 SFDVKD. Trimming cost V 6 bases and J 4 bases; bases outside gene matches: 3. The chain's CDR3 is CATSIGQGNQPQHF. The CDR3 nucleotides read TGTGCCACCAGTATTGGACAGGGGAATCAGCCCCAGCATTTT.

The genes are TRBV4-1 and TRBJ1-5; maybe TRBD1 (5 bases). The germline gives CDR1 MGHRA, CDR2 YSYEKL. Trimming took 0 bases from V and 0 from J, leaving 6 bases between them. This CDR3 comprises 15 residues. The CDR3 spells CASSQDDSSNQPQHF. The CDR3 DNA reads TGCGCCAGCAGCCAAGATGACAGTAGCAATCAGCCCCAGCATTTT.

The rearrangement joins TRBV2 to TRBJ2-3, with D unresolved. Trimming took 7 bases from V and 1 from J, leaving 6 bases between them. The CDR3 contains 12 residues. Germline CDR1 SNHLY, CDR2 FYNNEI. The DNA of the CDR3 is TGTGCCAGCACGGTCGGCACAGATACGCAGTATTTT. This codes for CASTVGTDTQYF.

This chain uses TRBV14 with TRBJ1-2; the D is unclear. Germline CDR1 reads SGHDN; CDR2 reads FVKESK. The CDR3 spans 15 residues. V was cut by 1 base and J by 7 bases, with 16 bases left in between. The CDR3 protein is CASSQVPGSLSGYTF. DNA of the CDR3: TGTGCCAGCAGCCAAGTCCCGGGGTCCCTTAGTGGCTACACCTTC.

The chain carries TRBV7-9 and TRBJ2-2; a possible D gene is TRBD2 (5 bases). Trimming left V 4 bases short and J 1 base short, with 16 bases between. Germline V gene lookup returns CDR1 SEHNR and CDR2 FQNEAQ (reference sequence). This CDR3 spans 17 amino acids. The CDR3 DNA reads TGTGCCAGCAGCTCATCGTGGCTAGCAGAGAACACCGGGGAGCTGTTTTTT. Translated: CASSSSWLAENTGELFF.

This clone was seen just once. This rearrangement joins TRBV13 to TRBJ2-1, with 7 bases aligning to TRBD2. From germline, CDR1 is PRHDT and CDR2 FYEKMQ (reference sequence). V trimming: 5 bases; J trimming: 0 bases; junction bases outside the gene matches: 16. The CDR3 extends over 19 amino acids. CDR3 protein: CASSHWEGTERSSYNEQFF. As DNA, the CDR3 is TGTGCCAGCAGCCACTGGGAGGGGACTGAACGAAGCTCCTACAATGAGCAGTTCTTC. The whole variable domain, remainder taken from reference TRBV13 and TRBJ2-1, is AAGVIQSPRHLIKEKRETATLKCYPIPRHDTVYWYQQGPGQDPQFLISFYEKMQSDKGSIPDRFSAQQFSDYHSELNMSSLELGDSALYFCASSHWEGTERSSYNEQFFGPGTRLTVL.

The V and J genes are TRBV14 and TRBJ1-1, with D uncertain. Germline V gives CDR1 SGHDN, CDR2 FVKESK. The CDR3 extends over 15 amino acids. The V gene lost 3 bases and the J gene lost 0 bases, with 11 bases spanning the gap. CDR3 nucleotide sequence: TGTGCCAGCAGCCAGCGTATGAACCTGAACACTGAAGCTTTCTTT. Translation gives CASSQRMNLNTEAFF.

The chain links TRBV2 to TRBJ2-4, with 8 nucleotides matching TRBD2. From germline, CDR1 is SNHLY and CDR2 FYNNEI. The ends lost 6 bases at V and 4 bases at J; junction bases unmatched: 5. This CDR3 contains 14 residues. DNA of the CDR3: TGTGCCAGCAGATCAACTAGCGGAAAAAACATTCAGTACTTC. Its translation is CASRSTSGKNIQYF.